This passage covers 17 T cell receptor beta chains from one sample sequenced in a study of T cell clonality in common variable immunodeficiency. Profiled with immunoSEQ multiplex PCR; TCRdb holds only in-frame clones, not every one. This record lists more than 35,000 clones, none seen once only, and the top ten clones contain approximately 0.68%. The sample comprised peripheral blood mononuclear cells. Source of these receptors: a person aged 18 to 70 in good health.

This clone was observed at least ten times. The CDR3 end falls 3 residues outside the read, so it is completed with the germline J gene. The chain combines TRBV7-2 with TRBJ1-6; weak D call: TRBD1 (6 bases). Germline V CDR1 and CDR2: SGHTA, FQGNSA. V was trimmed by 4 bases and J by 8 bases, leaving 12 bases between them. CDR3 length: 14 amino acids. CDR3 in amino acids: CASSSDRRDSPLHF. The DNA read from the CDR3 is TGTGCCAGCAGCTCCGACAGGCGAGATTCACCC. The full variable domain, completed using reference TRBV7-2 and TRBJ1-6, is GAGVSQSPSNKVTEKGKDVELRCDPISGHTALYWYRQSLGQGLEFLIYFQGNSAPDKSGLPSDRFSAERTGGSVSTLTIQRTQQEDSAVYLCASSSDRRDSPLHFGNGTRLTVT.

There are many counts of this clone. The observed sequence ends 3 residues before the CDR3 terminus, with the missing tail filled in from the germline J gene. This rearrangement joins TRBV7-8 to TRBJ2-7, with D possibly matching TRBD1 (5 bases). Per the germline V gene, CDR1 is SGHVS and CDR2 is FQNEAQ. V was clipped by 3 bases and J by 5 bases, with 14 bases between them. The CDR3 contains 14 residues. The DNA read from the CDR3 is TGTGCCAGCAGCTTTTATTATCAGGGTAACGAG. This encodes CASSFYYQGNE. The whole CDR3 sequence reads CASSFYYQGNEQYF.

At least ten counts were recorded for this clone. The read terminates 3 residues ahead of where the CDR3 ends, so the germline J gene completes it. V usage is TRBV5-4 and J usage is TRBJ2-1, with D perhaps matching TRBD2 (5 bases). Trimming removed 4 bases from V and 8 bases from J, with 13 bases in between. There are 13 residues in the CDR3. Germline loops: CDR1 SGHNT, CDR2 YYREEE (reference sequence). CDR3 loop: CASSHISDDEQFF. CDR3 DNA, as far as it was read: TGTGCCAGCAGCCATATTAGCGATGATGAG.

About this clone itself: The junction differs from germline at one of its ends, possibly a read error. The CDR3 is cut off 3 residues early in the read; its end comes from the germline J gene. This chain connects TRBV6-2 or TRBV6-3 to TRBJ1-6, with a weak D call TRBD1 (5 bases). CDR3 length equals 15 residues. The V gene's germline CDR1 is MNHEY and CDR2 SVGEGT. CDR3 residues: CAGSYDSQSYSPLHF. The CDR3 DNA, read in part, is TGTGCCGGCAGTTACGACAGCCAGAGCTATTCGCCC.

Ten or more counts support this clone. The junction shows a germline mismatch at one end, possibly a read error. The CDR3 is cut off 3 residues early in the read; its end comes from the germline J gene. The chain is built from TRBV9 and TRBJ1-3; possibly TRBD1 for D (6 bases). The V gene's germline CDR1 is SGDLS and CDR2 YYNGEE. The CDR3 extends over 17 amino acids. The CDR3 DNA, read in part, is TGTGCCAGCAGCGTAACGGACAGTTTTGTCTCTGGAAACATC. Protein product: CASSVTDSFVSGNI. The entire CDR3 protein is CASSVTDSFVSGNIIYF.

This clone came up many times. With the read ending 3 residues before the CDR3 end, the germline J gene is used to fill in that end. The chain is built from TRBV6-2 or TRBV6-3 and TRBJ2-2; tentative D call: TRBD1 (5 bases). Germline-derived CDR1 and CDR2 are MNHEY and SVGEGT. The length of the CDR3 is 14 residues. V was clipped by 2 bases and J by 6 bases, with 10 bases between them. The CDR3 loop reads CASSYPTGAGELFF. The DNA read from the CDR3 is TGTGCCAGCAGTTACCCTACAGGAGCCGGGGAG.

There are many counts of this clone. The CDR3 is CSARDGRDTEAFF. CDR3 DNA (partial): TGCAGTGCTAGAGACGGAAGGGACACTGAA. The chain carries TRBV20-1 and TRBJ1-1; D is unclear. The CDR3 extends 3 residues past the end of the read, so its final part is completed from the germline J gene. Trimming shortened V by 0 bases and J by 3 bases, and 8 bases separated the two germline ends. CDR1 and CDR2 (germline): DFQATT, SNEGSKA (reference sequence). The CDR3 has 13 amino acids.

As regards this clone: The read falls 3 residues short of the CDR3 end, and the missing part is taken from the germline J gene. V gene TRBV18 combines with J gene TRBJ1-1; D unclear. V was clipped by 2 bases and J by 3 bases, with 10 bases between them. The CDR3 runs 14 residues. From germline, CDR1 is KGHSH and CDR2 LQKENI. The CDR3 protein is CASSPDSSDTEAFF. CDR3 bases read: TGTGCCAGCTCACCAGATTCGTCGGACACTGAA.

This clone was detected many times. The sequence runs out 3 residues before the end of the CDR3; the remainder is reconstructed from the germline J gene. The chain is built from TRBV7-2 and TRBJ2-3; 7 positions agree with TRBD2. V shed 5 bases, J shed 0 bases, and the junction held 2 bases outside the gene matches. Germline values: CDR1 SGHTA, CDR2 FQGNSA. The CDR3 runs to 14 residues. CDR3 DNA (partial): TGTGCCAGCAGCCCCGGGGGGAGCACAGATACG. Its protein is CASSPGGSTDT. The whole CDR3 sequence is CASSPGGSTDTQYF.

This clone was seen repeatedly, ten times or more. The read stops 3 residues short of the end of the CDR3; the missing end is completed from the germline J gene. The chain is built from TRBV29-1 and TRBJ1-2; 7 bases map to TRBD1. Germline V CDR1 and CDR2: SQVTM, ANQGSEA. Trimming removed 7 bases from V and 5 bases from J; junction bases left unmatched: 13. There are 14 residues in the CDR3. This CDR3 reads CSARIWGQMYGYTF. The CDR3 DNA, read in part, is TGCAGCGCCCGTATTTGGGGACAGATGTATGGC. Full variable domain (rest looked up from reference TRBV29-1 and TRBJ1-2): SAVISQKPSRDICQRGTSLTIQCQVDSQVTMMFWYRQQPGQSLTLIATANQGSEATYESGFVIDKFPISRPNLTFSTLTVSNMSPEDSSIYLCSARIWGQMYGYTFGSGTRLTVV.

This clone has ten or more counts. The CDR3 end lies 3 residues beyond the end of the read and is filled in from the germline J gene. The chain links TRBV7-3 to TRBJ2-3; no firm D call. CDR3 length equals 14 residues. Per germline, CDR1 SGHTA and CDR2 FQGTGA. The V end lost 2 bases, the J end lost 2 bases, and 8 bases lay between the germline ends. Partial CDR3 DNA: TGTGCCAGCAGCTTATCCGGGTACACAGATACG. Amino acids: CASSLSGYTDT. The whole CDR3 is CASSLSGYTDTQYF.

This clone was recorded at least ten times. The read terminates 3 residues ahead of where the CDR3 ends, so the germline J gene completes it. The chain couples TRBV29-1 to TRBJ1-2, with 7 bases matching TRBD1. From germline, CDR1 is SQVTM and CDR2 ANQGSEA. This CDR3 has 14 residues. V lost 5 bases, J lost 1 base, and 7 bases stayed unmatched. CDR3 DNA (partial): TGCAGCGTTCGACCAGGGGGGTTTAACTATGGC. This sequence encodes CSVRPGGFNYG. Given in full, the CDR3 is CSVRPGGFNYGYTF. Variable domain in full (rest from reference TRBV29-1 and TRBJ1-2): SAVISQKPSRDICQRGTSLTIQCQVDSQVTMMFWYRQQPGQSLTLIATANQGSEATYESGFVIDKFPISRPNLTFSTLTVSNMSPEDSSIYLCSVRPGGFNYGYTFGSGTRLTVV.

This clone was observed at least ten times. The DNA ends 3 residues before the CDR3 does, and the rest of the CDR3 is filled in from the germline J gene. The chain couples TRBV20-1 to TRBJ2-1, with a tentative D call TRBD2 (6 bases). The V gene lost 5 bases and the J gene lost 9 bases, with 14 bases spanning the gap. This CDR3 region has 12 residues. Per germline, CDR1 DFQATT and CDR2 SNEGSKA (reference sequence). This CDR3 is CSARRRGSEQFF. The sequenced CDR3 bases are TGCAGTGCTCGACGGCGGGGCAGTGAG.

This clone was observed at least ten times. The CDR3 extends 3 residues past the end of the read, so its final part is completed from the germline J gene. The chain joins TRBV7-8 to TRBJ1-1; the match to TRBD1 covers 7 bases. Per germline, CDR1 SGHVS and CDR2 FQNEAQ. The CDR3 has 13 residues. The CDR3 bases that were read are TGTGCCAGCAGCTTAGGAGGGGGCGCGGAA. Amino acids: CASSLGGGAE. The full-length CDR3 reads as CASSLGGGAEAFF.

At least ten counts were recorded for this clone. From the germline J gene comes the end of the CDR3, since the read stops 3 residues before it. This rearrangement joins TRBV24-1 to TRBJ1-1, with D uncertain. The CDR3 contains 15 residues. Germline V gene lookup returns CDR1 KGHDR and CDR2 SFDVKD. Trimming stripped 2 bases from V and 4 bases from J, with 13 bases between. CDR3 DNA, as far as it was read: TGTGCCACCAGTGATTCCGCGGGGTTGAGCACTGAA. This translates into CATSDSAGLSTE. From start to end, the CDR3 is CATSDSAGLSTEAFF.

In this sample, this clone turned up many times. The CDR3 end falls 3 residues outside the read, so it is completed with the germline J gene. This chain uses TRBV3-1 (or the pseudogene TRBV3-2) with TRBJ1-2, with D hard to call. Germline CDR1 LGHDT, CDR2 YNNKEL (reference sequence). V was pared by 3 bases and J by 6 bases, with 14 bases between. The length of the CDR3 is 14 residues. CDR3 bases read: TGTGCCAGCAGCCAGCGGACTGTTGTAAATGGC. This codes for CASSQRTVVNG. The full CDR3 protein reads CASSQRTVVNGYTF.

This clone was observed many times. The read ends 3 residues early relative to the CDR3; the germline J gene fills the gap. The rearrangement joins TRBV6-4 to TRBJ2-3; D is ambiguous. V lost 4 bases and J 4 bases, leaving 9 bases between the germline ends. CDR1 is MRHNA, CDR2 SNTAGT, per germline. The CDR3 covers 13 residues. This chain's CDR3 is CASSAVFADTQYF. The sequenced part of the CDR3 DNA is TGTGCCAGCAGTGCAGTTTTCGCAGATACG.